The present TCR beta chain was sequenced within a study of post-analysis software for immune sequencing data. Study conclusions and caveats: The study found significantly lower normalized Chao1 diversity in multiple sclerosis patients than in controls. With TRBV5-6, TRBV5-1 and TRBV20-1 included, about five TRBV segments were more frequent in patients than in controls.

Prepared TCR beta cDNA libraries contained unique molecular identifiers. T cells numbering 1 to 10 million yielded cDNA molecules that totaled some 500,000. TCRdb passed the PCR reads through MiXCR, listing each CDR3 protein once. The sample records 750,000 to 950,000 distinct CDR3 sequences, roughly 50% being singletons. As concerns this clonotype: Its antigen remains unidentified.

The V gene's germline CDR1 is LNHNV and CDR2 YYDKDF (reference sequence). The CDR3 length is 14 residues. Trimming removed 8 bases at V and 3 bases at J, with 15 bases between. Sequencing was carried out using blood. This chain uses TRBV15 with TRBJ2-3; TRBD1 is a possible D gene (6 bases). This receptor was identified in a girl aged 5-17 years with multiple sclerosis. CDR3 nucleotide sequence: TGTGCCACCGAGCCAGGCCAGGGGACAGATACGCAGTATTTT. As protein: CATEPGQGTDTQYF.